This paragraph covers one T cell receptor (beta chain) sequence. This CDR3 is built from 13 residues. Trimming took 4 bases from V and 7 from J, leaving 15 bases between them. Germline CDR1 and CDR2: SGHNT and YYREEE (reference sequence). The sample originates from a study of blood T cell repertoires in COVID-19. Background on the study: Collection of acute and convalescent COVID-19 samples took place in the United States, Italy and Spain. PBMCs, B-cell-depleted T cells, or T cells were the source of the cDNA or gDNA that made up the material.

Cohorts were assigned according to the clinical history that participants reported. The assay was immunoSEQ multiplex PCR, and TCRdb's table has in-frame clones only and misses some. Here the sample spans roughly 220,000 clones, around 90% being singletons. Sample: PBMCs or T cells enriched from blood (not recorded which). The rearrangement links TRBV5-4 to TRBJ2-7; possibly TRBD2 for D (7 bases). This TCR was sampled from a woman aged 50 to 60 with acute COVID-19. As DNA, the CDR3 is TGTGCCAGCAGCCCTGGGGGGGCGTGGGAGCAGTACTTC. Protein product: CASSPGGAWEQYF.